The rows below give T cell receptor beta chains drawn from one sample of a study of Ad26.COV2.S vaccination and SARS-CoV-2 variants. Profiled with immunoSEQ multiplex PCR; TCRdb holds only in-frame clones, not every one. The table records about 350,000 clones, around 89% of them present only once. The sample was peripheral blood, taken in a trial of Ad26.COV2.S vaccine versus placebo. These receptors originate from a person between 18 and 59 years old who received the Ad26.COV2.S COVID-19 vaccine or a placebo. CDR3s include the opening cysteine and the closing phenylalanine or tryptophan. D genes are given only for firm matches. Expanded clones are given a class, and other clones once, few, many or no size at all.

>few|NA|TRBV5-4|TRBJ2-2|12
CASSYNTGELFF
TGTGCCAGCAGTTATAACACCGGGGAGCTGTTTTTT
>NA|NA|TRBV5-6|TRBJ2-7|14
CASSRAGATYEQYF
TGTGCCAGCAGCCGGGCTGGGGCAACCTACGAGCAGTACTTC
>NA|TRBD1|TRBV7-2|TRBJ2-5|15
CASSPSTGERETQYF
TGTGCCAGCAGCCCGTCGACAGGGGAGAGAGAGACCCAGTACTTC
>NA|NA|TRBV13|TRBJ2-1|15
CASSPERSSYNEQFF
TGTGCCAGCAGCCCGGAGAGAAGCTCCTACAATGAGCAGTTCTTC
>once|TRBD2|TRBV10-3|TRBJ2-3|14
CATIAGGSTDTQYF
TGTGCCACGATAGCGGGAGGAAGCACAGATACGCAGTATTTT
>NA|NA|TRBV10-1|TRBJ1-1|16
CASKVGFKRVTTEAFF
TGCGCCAGCAAAGTGGGCTTCAAAAGGGTGACCACTGAAGCTTTCTTT
>NA|NA|TRBV30|TRBJ1-3|14
CAWRRTNSGNTIYF
TGTGCCTGGAGAAGAACGAACTCTGGAAACACCATATATTTT
>once|NA|TRBV11-3|TRBJ1-6|13
CASSLVRNSPLHF
TGTGCCAGCAGCTTAGTTCGAAATTCACCCCTCCACTTT
>NA|NA|TRBV6-5|TRBJ1-2|14
CASSNTEVGYGYTF
TGTGCCAGCAGTAACACAGAGGTCGGCTATGGCTACACCTTC
>NA|NA|TRBV16|TRBJ1-5|14
CASSQSEGGQPQHF
TGTGCCAGCAGCCAATCAGAGGGCGGCCAGCCCCAGCATTTT
>few|TRBD2|TRBV28|TRBJ2-2|16
CASSFFWRGEAGELFF
TGTGCCAGCAGTTTTTTCTGGCGGGGGGAAGCCGGGGAGCTGTTTTTT
>once|NA|TRBV7-8|TRBJ1-2|14
CASSFGGEQLGYTF
TGTGCCAGCAGCTTCGGCGGTGAGCAACTTGGCTACACCTTC
>NA|NA|TRBV28|TRBJ2-7|16
CASSLNPLEVTYEQYF
TGTGCCAGCAGTTTAAACCCCCTGGAAGTGACCTACGAGCAGTACTTC
>NA|NA|TRBV10-2|TRBJ2-6|15
CASSHVGSGANVLTF
TGCGCCAGCAGTCACGTGGGGAGTGGGGCCAACGTCCTGACTTTC
>NA|NA|TRBV3-1/TRBV3-2|TRBJ2-1|15
CASSQDSETFNEQFF
TGTGCCAGCAGCCAAGATTCTGAGACGTTCAATGAGCAGTTCTTC
>NA|NA|TRBV6-5|TRBJ2-2|15
CASRVGGAGTGELFF
TGTGCCAGCAGAGTGGGGGGAGCCGGCACCGGGGAGCTGTTTTTT
>NA|NA|TRBV7-7|TRBJ2-1|15
CASSRGLPSYNEQFF
TGTGCTAGCAGCCGCGGACTGCCCTCCTACAATGAGCAGTTCTTC
>NA|NA|TRBV28|TRBJ1-6|14
CASSFARGDSPLHF
TGTGCCAGCAGTTTCGCCAGGGGTGACTCACCCCTCCACTTT
>NA|NA|TRBV5-1|TRBJ1-1|15
CASSLGTRINTEAFF
TGCGCCAGCAGCTTGGGGACACGAATAAACACTGAAGCTTTCTTT
>NA|TRBD2|TRBV7-2|TRBJ2-1|15
CASSLASTSGNRQFF
TGTGCCAGCAGCTTAGCGTCGACTAGCGGGAATCGGCAGTTCTTC
>NA|NA|TRBV15|TRBJ2-3|17
CATSSRGKGHPTDTQYF
TGTGCCACCAGCAGTAGAGGCAAGGGCCACCCTACAGATACGCAGTATTTT
>NA|NA|TRBV20-1|TRBJ2-2|11
CSATDSGELFF
TGCAGTGCTACTGACTCCGGGGAGCTGTTTTTT
>NA|NA|TRBV15|TRBJ1-2|15
CATSSGDPGFYGYTF
TGTGCCACCAGCAGTGGTGACCCAGGCTTCTATGGCTACACCTTC
>NA|NA|TRBV18|TRBJ1-4|13
CASSQGTNEKLFF
TGTGCCAGCTCTCAGGGAACTAATGAAAAACTGTTTTTT
>NA|NA|TRBV4-3|TRBJ1-3|15
CASSPQLSSGNTIYF
TGCGCCAGCAGCCCTCAGCTATCCTCTGGAAACACCATATATTTT
>NA|TRBD2|TRBV5-6|TRBJ2-1|18
CASSTLIPGLASRDEQFF
TGTGCCAGCAGCACCTTGATACCGGGACTAGCAAGCCGCGATGAGCAGTTCTTC
>NA|NA|TRBV20-1|TRBJ2-5|11
CSGLGQETQYF
TGCAGTGGGCTGGGGCAAGAGACCCAGTACTTC
>few|NA|TRBV18|TRBJ1-1|15
CASSPPEGLGTEAFF
TGTGCCAGCTCACCACCAGAAGGGTTGGGTACTGAAGCTTTCTTT
>NA|NA|TRBV5-1|TRBJ1-5|15
CASSLSGVSNQPQHF
TGCGCCAGCAGCTTGTCCGGGGTGAGCAATCAGCCCCAGCATTTT
>NA|NA|TRBV9|TRBJ1-2|15
CASSFDGEINYGYTF
TGTGCCAGCAGCTTTGACGGAGAGATTAACTATGGCTACACCTTC
>NA|NA|TRBV7-3|TRBJ2-3|13
CASSLNEGDTQYF
TGTGCCAGCAGCTTAAATGAGGGAGATACGCAGTATTTT
>NA|NA|TRBV10-2|TRBJ1-1|15
CASSLGDKMNTEAFF
TGCGCCAGCAGTTTGGGGGACAAGATGAACACTGAAGCTTTCTTT
>NA|NA|TRBV5-1|TRBJ2-7|14
CASSLAGLSYEQYF
TGCGCCAGCAGCCTTGCCGGGCTCAGCTACGAGCAGTACTTC
>few|NA|TRBV2|TRBJ1-5|15
CASSPRDGGNQPQHF
TGTGCCAGCAGCCCCCGGGACGGGGGCAATCAGCCCCAGCATTTT
>few|TRBD1|TRBV6-4|TRBJ1-6|14
CASRGQGAGAPLHF
TGTGCCAGCAGAGGCCAGGGGGCCGGGGCCCCCCTCCACTTT
>NA|TRBD1|TRBV3-1/TRBV3-2|TRBJ1-5|15
CASSQDGTGRQPQHF
TGTGCCAGCAGCCAAGATGGGACAGGGCGTCAGCCCCAGCATTTT